One T cell receptor (beta chain) is described in this entry. The antigen is unknown. This CDR3 contains 14 residues. Trimming removed 6 bases from V and 5 bases from J; junction bases left unmatched: 6. Germline values: CDR1 MNHNY, CDR2 SVGAGI (reference sequence). This entry is derived from a study of immune cell composition in non-small cell lung cancer. Points from the study as a whole: Lung adenocarcinomas had lower top 10 clone scores and clonality than squamous tumours. Tumour TCR-beta clonality was not significantly tied to smoking pack-years.

Method: immunoSEQ multiplex PCR; TCRdb's copy keeps in-frame clones and lacks some. There are roughly 4,500 clones in the sample; 80% to 90% occur only once, and 8.5% to 10% lies in the top ten. The sequence was collected from a human donor with non-small cell lung cancer. J is TRBJ2-1 and V is TRBV6-6; 8 positions agree with TRBD2. Sequencing was performed on lung tumor tissue. The CDR3 sequence: CASRTREDNNEQFF. The CDR3 DNA is TGTGCCAGCAGAACGCGGGAGGACAACAATGAGCAGTTCTTC.